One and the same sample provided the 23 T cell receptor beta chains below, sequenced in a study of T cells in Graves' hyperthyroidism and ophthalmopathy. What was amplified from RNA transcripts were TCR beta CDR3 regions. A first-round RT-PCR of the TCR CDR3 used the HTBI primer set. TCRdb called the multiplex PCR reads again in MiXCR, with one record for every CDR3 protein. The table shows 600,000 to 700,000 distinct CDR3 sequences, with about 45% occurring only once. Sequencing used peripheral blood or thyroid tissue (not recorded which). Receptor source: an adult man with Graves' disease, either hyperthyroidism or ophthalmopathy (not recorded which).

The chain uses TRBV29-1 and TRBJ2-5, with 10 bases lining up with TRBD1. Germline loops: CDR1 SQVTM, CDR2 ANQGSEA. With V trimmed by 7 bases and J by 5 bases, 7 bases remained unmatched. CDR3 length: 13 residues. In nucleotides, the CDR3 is TGCAGCGGGGGACAGGGGAATGCGGAGACCCAGTACTTC. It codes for CSGGQGNAETQYF.

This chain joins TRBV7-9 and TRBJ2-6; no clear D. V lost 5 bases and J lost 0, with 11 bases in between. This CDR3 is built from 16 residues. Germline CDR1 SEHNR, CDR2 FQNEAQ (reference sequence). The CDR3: CASSPLGLSGANVLTF. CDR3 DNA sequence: TGTGCCAGCAGCCCCCTGGGCCTCTCTGGGGCCAACGTCCTGACTTTC.

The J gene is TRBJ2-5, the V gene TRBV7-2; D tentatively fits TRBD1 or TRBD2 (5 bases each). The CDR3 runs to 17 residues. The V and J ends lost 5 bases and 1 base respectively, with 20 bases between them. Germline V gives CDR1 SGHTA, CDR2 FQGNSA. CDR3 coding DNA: TGTGCCAGCAGCCCCGCCCCGGGGCAAGGGGCCCAAGAGACCCAGTACTTC. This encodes CASSPAPGQGAQETQYF. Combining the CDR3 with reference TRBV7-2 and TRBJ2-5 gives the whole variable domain GAGVSQSPSNKVTEKGKDVELRCDPISGHTALYWYRQSLGQGLEFLIYFQGNSAPDKSGLPSDRFSAERTGGSVSTLTIQRTQQEDSAVYLCASSPAPGQGAQETQYFGPGTRLLVL.

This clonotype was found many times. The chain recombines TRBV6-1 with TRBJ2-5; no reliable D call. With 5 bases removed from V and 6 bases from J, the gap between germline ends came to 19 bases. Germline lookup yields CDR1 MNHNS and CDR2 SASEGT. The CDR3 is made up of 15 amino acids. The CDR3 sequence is CASSPDTRLPQTQYF. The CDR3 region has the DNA TGTGCCAGCAGTCCAGACACACGACTTCCTCAGACCCAGTACTTC.

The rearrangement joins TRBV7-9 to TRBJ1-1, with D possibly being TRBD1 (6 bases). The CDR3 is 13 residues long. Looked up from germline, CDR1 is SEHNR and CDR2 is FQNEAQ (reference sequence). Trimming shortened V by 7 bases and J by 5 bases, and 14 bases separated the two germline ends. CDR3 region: CASTWGLLTEAFF. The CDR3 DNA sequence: TGTGCCAGCACCTGGGGGCTTTTGACTGAAGCTTTCTTT.

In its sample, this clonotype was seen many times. CDR3 protein: CASSVGANQGYTF. In nucleotides, the CDR3 is TGTGCCAGCAGCGTAGGGGCCAATCAGGGCTACACCTTC. The J gene is TRBJ1-2, the V gene TRBV9; D remains unclear. V was pared by 0 bases and J by 8 bases, with 11 bases between. The CDR3 sequence is 13 residues long. The V gene's germline CDR1 is SGDLS and CDR2 YYNGEE.

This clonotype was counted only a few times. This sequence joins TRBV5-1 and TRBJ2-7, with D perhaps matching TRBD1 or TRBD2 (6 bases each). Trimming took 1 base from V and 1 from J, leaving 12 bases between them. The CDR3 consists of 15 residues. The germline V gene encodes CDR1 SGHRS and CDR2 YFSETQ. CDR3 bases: TGCGCCAGCAGCTTGTCGGGGGCTCGGTCCTACGAGCAGTACTTC. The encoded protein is CASSLSGARSYEQYF.

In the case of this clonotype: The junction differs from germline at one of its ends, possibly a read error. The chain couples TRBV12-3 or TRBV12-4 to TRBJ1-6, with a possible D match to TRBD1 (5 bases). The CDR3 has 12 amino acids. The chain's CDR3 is CATSGGNSPLHF. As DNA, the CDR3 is TGTGCCACCAGTGGGGGGAATTCACCCCTCCACTTT.

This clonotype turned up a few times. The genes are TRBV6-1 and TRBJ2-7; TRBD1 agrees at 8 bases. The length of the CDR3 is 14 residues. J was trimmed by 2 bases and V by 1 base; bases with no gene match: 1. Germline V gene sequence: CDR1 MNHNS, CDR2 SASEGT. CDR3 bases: TGTGCCAGCAGTGAAGGACAGGGGACCTACGAGCAGTACTTC. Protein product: CASSEGQGTYEQYF.

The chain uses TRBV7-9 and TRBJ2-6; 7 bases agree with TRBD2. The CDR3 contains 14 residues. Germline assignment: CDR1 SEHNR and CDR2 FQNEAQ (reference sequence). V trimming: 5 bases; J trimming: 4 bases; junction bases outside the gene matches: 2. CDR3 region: CASSAGLGANVLTF. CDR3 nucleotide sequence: TGTGCCAGCAGCGCGGGACTAGGGGCCAACGTCCTGACTTTC.

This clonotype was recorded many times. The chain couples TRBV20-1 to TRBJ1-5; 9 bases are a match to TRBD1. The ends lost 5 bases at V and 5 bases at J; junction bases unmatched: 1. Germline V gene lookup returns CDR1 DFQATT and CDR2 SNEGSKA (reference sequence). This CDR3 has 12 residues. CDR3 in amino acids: CSARDRDQPQHF. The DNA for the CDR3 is TGCAGTGCTCGGGACAGGGATCAGCCCCAGCATTTT.

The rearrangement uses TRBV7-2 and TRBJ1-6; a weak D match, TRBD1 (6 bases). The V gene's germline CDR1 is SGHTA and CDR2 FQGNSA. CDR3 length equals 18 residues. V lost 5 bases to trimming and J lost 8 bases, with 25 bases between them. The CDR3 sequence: CASSPIQYDRPGDSPLHF. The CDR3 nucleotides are TGTGCCAGCAGCCCGATCCAATACGACAGGCCTGGGGATTCACCCCTCCACTTT.

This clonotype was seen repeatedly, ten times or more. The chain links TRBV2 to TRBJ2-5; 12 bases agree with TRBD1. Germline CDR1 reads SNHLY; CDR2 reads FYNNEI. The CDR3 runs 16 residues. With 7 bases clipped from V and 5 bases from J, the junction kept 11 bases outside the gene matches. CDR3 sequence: CASKRAGTGGGETQYF. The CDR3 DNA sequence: TGTGCCAGCAAGAGGGCGGGGACAGGGGGCGGCGAGACCCAGTACTTC.

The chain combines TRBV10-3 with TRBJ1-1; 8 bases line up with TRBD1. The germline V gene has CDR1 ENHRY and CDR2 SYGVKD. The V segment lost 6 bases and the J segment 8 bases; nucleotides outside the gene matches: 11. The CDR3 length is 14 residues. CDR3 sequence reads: CAIRSGGDEREAFF. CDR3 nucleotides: TGTGCCATCAGGTCAGGGGGCGATGAACGAGAAGCTTTCTTT.

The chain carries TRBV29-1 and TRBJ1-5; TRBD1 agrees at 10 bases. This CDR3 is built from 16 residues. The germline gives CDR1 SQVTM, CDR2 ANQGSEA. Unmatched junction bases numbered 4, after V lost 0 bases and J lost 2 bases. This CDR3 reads CSVEEGTGVGNQPQHF. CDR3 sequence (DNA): TGCAGCGTTGAAGAAGGGACAGGGGTTGGCAATCAGCCCCAGCATTTT.

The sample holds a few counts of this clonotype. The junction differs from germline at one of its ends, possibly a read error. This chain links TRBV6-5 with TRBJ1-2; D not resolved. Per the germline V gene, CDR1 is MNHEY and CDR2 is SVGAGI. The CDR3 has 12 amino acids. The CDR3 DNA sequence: TGTGCAAGCAGGAGTGGCTCTTATGGCTACACCTTC. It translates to CASRSGSYGYTF.

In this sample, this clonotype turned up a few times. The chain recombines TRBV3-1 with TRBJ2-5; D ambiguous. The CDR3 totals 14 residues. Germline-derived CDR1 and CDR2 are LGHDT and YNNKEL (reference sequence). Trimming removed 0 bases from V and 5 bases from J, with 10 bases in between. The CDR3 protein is CASSQDPPGETQYF. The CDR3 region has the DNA TGTGCCAGCAGCCAAGATCCGCCAGGCGAGACCCAGTACTTC.

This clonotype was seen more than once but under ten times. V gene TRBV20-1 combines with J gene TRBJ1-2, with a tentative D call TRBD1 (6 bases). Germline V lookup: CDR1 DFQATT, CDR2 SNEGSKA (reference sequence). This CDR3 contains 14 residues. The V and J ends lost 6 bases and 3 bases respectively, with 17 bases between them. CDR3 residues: CSASEQEGDYGYTF. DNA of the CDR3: TGCAGTGCCAGTGAACAGGAGGGGGACTATGGCTACACCTTC.

As DNA, the CDR3 is TGCAGTGCTAGAGAGGCAGGAACATCCTTCAATCAGCCCCAGCATTTT. This gives the protein CSAREAGTSFNQPQHF. V and J are TRBV20-1 and TRBJ1-5; D uncertain. CDR3 length equals 16 residues. Germline V gene lookup returns CDR1 DFQATT and CDR2 SNEGSKA (reference sequence). The V end lost 0 bases, the J end lost 3 bases, and 15 bases lay between the germline ends.

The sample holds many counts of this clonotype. In DNA, the CDR3 is TGTGCCAGCAGCTTAACGGGGGGCACTGATTCACCCCTCCACTTT. It yields the protein CASSLTGGTDSPLHF. The gene calls are TRBV7-3 and TRBJ1-6, with D perhaps TRBD1 (6 bases). Germline V lookup: CDR1 SGHTA, CDR2 FQGTGA. Trimming cost V 0 bases and J 8 bases, with 11 bases left between them. The CDR3 runs to 15 residues.

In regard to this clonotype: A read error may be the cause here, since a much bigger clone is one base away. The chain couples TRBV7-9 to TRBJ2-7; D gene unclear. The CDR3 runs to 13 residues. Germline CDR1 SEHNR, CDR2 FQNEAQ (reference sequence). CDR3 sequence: CASSLAPSDERYF. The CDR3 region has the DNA TGTGCCAGCAGCTTAGCTCCTTCGGACGAGCGGTACTTC.

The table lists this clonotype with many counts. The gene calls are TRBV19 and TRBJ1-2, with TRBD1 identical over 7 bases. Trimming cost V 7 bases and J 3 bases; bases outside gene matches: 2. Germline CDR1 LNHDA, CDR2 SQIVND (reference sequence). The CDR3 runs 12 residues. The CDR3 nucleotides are TGTGCCAGTAACAGGGGTGACTATGGCTACACCTTC. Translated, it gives CASNRGDYGYTF.

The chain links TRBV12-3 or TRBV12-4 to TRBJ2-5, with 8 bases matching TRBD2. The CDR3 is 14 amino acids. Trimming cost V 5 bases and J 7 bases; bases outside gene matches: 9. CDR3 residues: CASSPTGGLRTQYF. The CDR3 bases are TGTGCCAGCAGTCCAACGGGGGGGCTTAGGACCCAGTACTTC.